The clone carrying this T cell receptor beta chain has ten or more counts. These data come from a study of T-cell reconstitution after alpha-beta-depleted transplantation in children. The TCRbeta library incorporated unique molecular identifiers. TCRdb analysed the PCR reads with MiXCR anew, one entry per CDR3 protein. The data hold some 490,000 distinct CDR3 sequences, with about an eighth observed a single time. This CDR3 is built from 15 residues. Germline CDR1 and CDR2: SSHAT and FNYEAQ (reference sequence). V shed 5 bases and J 6 bases; nucleotides not matched to a gene: 9. The chain recombines TRBV7-7 with TRBJ2-1; 8 bases fit TRBD2. The TCR comes from a human donor who donated a stem cell graft to a child with combined immunodeficiency. Sample: PBMCs from the stem cell graft donor, taken from the stem cell graft. The CDR3 loop is CASSARLASVNEQFF. Here the CDR3 DNA reads TGTGCCAGCAGCGCCCGACTAGCGTCTGTCAATGAGCAGTTCTTC. The entire variable domain, with the rest obtained from reference TRBV7-7 and TRBJ2-1, is as follows: GAGVSQSPRYKVTKRGQDVTLRCDPISSHATLYWYQQALGQGPEFLTYFNYEAQPDKSGLPSDRFSAERPEGSISTLTIQRTEQRDSAMYRCASSARLASVNEQFFGPGTRLTVL.